A selection of T cell receptor beta chains follows, all from one sample in a study of spatial heterogeneity in lung cancer. MiXCR, applied by TCRdb to the 5' RACE reads, yields one record per CDR3 protein. The sample contains 40,000 to 45,000 distinct CDR3 sequences, approximately 14% of which appear only once. The starting material was PBMCs, obtained at surgery. The receptors here all came from a male donor with early-stage non-small cell lung cancer. The CDR3 runs from the conserved cysteine through the conserved F or W. D genes are given only for firm matches. A row's size may be missing; if present it is once, few, many or a size class.

many TRBJ1-1 TRBV2 TRBD1 TGTGCCAGTGATGGACAGGGAAGAGCTTTCTTT CASDGQGRAFF
. TRBJ2-5 TRBV12-3/TRBV12-4 TRBD1 TGTGCCAGCACCGGGACAGGGGGGAAAGAGACCCAGTACTTC CASTGTGGKETQYF
few TRBJ1-1 TRBV11-2 . TGTGCCAGCAGCTTAGTATCCAGGGCTGAAGCTTTCTTT CASSLVSRAEAFF
many TRBJ2-5 TRBV29-1 . TGCAGCGTTGAAGCTTGGCAGGGCCAAGAGACCCAGTACTTC CSVEAWQGQETQYF
many TRBJ2-1 TRBV12-3/TRBV12-4 . TGTGCCAGCAGTTTTCTGGGTGAGCAGTTCTTC CASSFLGEQFF
few TRBJ2-5 TRBV7-2 . TGTGCCAGCAGCGTAGAGCTGCAGGGGCAAGAGACCCAGTACTTC CASSVELQGQETQYF
few TRBJ2-7 TRBV6-6 TRBD1 TGTGCCAGCAGTTATCCCTCCCCTTCGACAGGGAGCAACGAGCAGTACTTC CASSYPSPSTGSNEQYF
. TRBJ2-3 TRBV2 . TGTGCCAGCTCACCGTACAGGAGCACAGATACGCAGTATTTT CASSPYRSTDTQYF
. TRBJ1-1 TRBV2 . TGTGCCAGCAACCAGGGGAGCACTGAAGCTTTCTTT CASNQGSTEAFF
few TRBJ2-7 TRBV11-2 . TGTGCCAGCAGCCCAATGGCGGCAGGGCGCTACGAGCAGTACTTC CASSPMAAGRYEQYF
. TRBJ1-6 TRBV5-1 . TGCGCCAGCAGCTCCGGGACACCCAATTCACCCCTCCACTTT CASSSGTPNSPLHF
. TRBJ2-3 TRBV20-1 . TGCAGTGCCGGGGGCAGTAGCACAGATACGCAGTATTTT CSAGGSSTDTQYF
many TRBJ2-5 TRBV10-1 TRBD2 TGCGCCAGCAGTCCGGGACTAGCAGTGGAGACCCAGTACTTC CASSPGLAVETQYF
. TRBJ2-7 TRBV9 TRBD2 TGTGCCAGCAGTCCCCTACTAGCGGGAGAGGGCGAGCAGTACTTC CASSPLLAGEGEQYF
few TRBJ1-1 TRBV6-5 . TGTGCCAGCAGTTACTCGATGGCCAGGGGGAACACTGAAGCTTTCTTT CASSYSMARGNTEAFF
. TRBJ2-3 TRBV4-3 . TGCGCCAGCAGCCAAAGGCTAGCGTTCACAGATACGCAGTATTTT CASSQRLAFTDTQYF
. TRBJ2-1 TRBV20-1 . TGCAGTGCTAAACCTAGGGGCGTCTTCAATGAGCAGTTCTTC CSAKPRGVFNEQFF
. TRBJ2-7 TRBV7-9 TRBD2 TGTGCCAGCAGCTTAAGACTAGCGGAGAACTACGAGCAGTACTTC CASSLRLAENYEQYF
few TRBJ2-7 TRBV25-1 . TGTGCCAGCAGTGCGGGGACTCAGGTTTACGAGCAGTACTTC CASSAGTQVYEQYF
. TRBJ1-2 TRBV5-1 . TGCGCCAGCTTCGACGGTGCTTCTATCGGCTACACCTTC CASFDGASIGYTF
many TRBJ2-7 TRBV27 . TGTGCCAGCAGTTTATCAGGTGCTGGCAAGCAGTACTTC CASSLSGAGKQYF
. TRBJ2-1 TRBV6-4 TRBD2 TGTGCCAGCAGTGAAACTAGCGACGGCTACAATGAGCAGTTCTTC CASSETSDGYNEQFF
many TRBJ2-1 TRBV11-3 . TGTGCCAGCAGCTTAGATGGTACGACTACATACAATGAGCAGTTCTTC CASSLDGTTTYNEQFF
many TRBJ2-3 TRBV7-3 TRBD2 TGTGCCAGCAGCTTAGGGACTAGTCTTGGCACAGATACGCAGTATTTT CASSLGTSLGTDTQYF
many TRBJ1-1 TRBV21-1 . TGTGCCAACCCCGGGCAGGGCAATGGGTACACTGAAGCTTTCTTT CANPGQGNGYTEAFF
few TRBJ1-1 TRBV5-1 . TGCGCCAGCAGCCTGGAGGGTAACAACCCCGCTGAAGCTTTCTTT CASSLEGNNPAEAFF
. TRBJ2-7 TRBV7-9 . TGTGCCAGCAGCTTGGTACAGCCTGGCGAGCAGTACTTC CASSLVQPGEQYF
many TRBJ2-7 TRBV27 . TGTGCCAGCAGTCCCGGGGACACTTTCTACGAGCAGTACTTC CASSPGDTFYEQYF
. TRBJ1-4 TRBV2 . TGTGCCAGCAGTGAGAGGGATGAAAAACTGTTTTTT CASSERDEKLFF
few TRBJ1-2 TRBV5-1 . TGCGCCAGCAGCTTGGAAACCCGGGACAACTATGGCTACACCTTC CASSLETRDNYGYTF
. TRBJ2-7 TRBV27 . TGTGCCAGCAGTCCGGGACTGGTTGGGCAGTACTTC CASSPGLVGQYF
many TRBJ2-2 TRBV3-1 . TGTGCCAGCAGCCAAGATGGACTGGGGATCGGGGAGCTGTTTTTT CASSQDGLGIGELFF
. TRBJ1-2 TRBV7-9 . TGTGCCAGCAGCTCGACAGGCGAGACCTATGGCTACACCTTC CASSSTGETYGYTF
. TRBJ1-4 TRBV11-2 . TGTGCCAGCAGCCGGGCCTACCGGGCAACTAATGAAAAACTGTTTTTT CASSRAYRATNEKLFF
many TRBJ2-3 TRBV4-3 TRBD2 TGCGCCAGCAGCCAAGGTAGCGGGAGAGGGGATACGCAGTATTTT CASSQGSGRGDTQYF
many TRBJ1-3 TRBV7-8 . TGTGCCAGCAGGAAGGGCTCTGGAAACACCATATATTTT CASRKGSGNTIYF
few TRBJ2-7 TRBV20-1 TRBD2 TGCAGTGCCACACTAGCGGGGAGCTCCTACGAGCAGTACTTC CSATLAGSSYEQYF
. TRBJ1-6 TRBV28 TRBD1 TGTGCCAGCAGTTCCCAGGACAGGGACAATTCACCCCTCCACTTT CASSSQDRDNSPLHF
many TRBJ2-1 TRBV7-9 TRBD2 TGTGCCAGCAGCTTAGAGACTAGCACGGCTGAGCAGTTCTTC CASSLETSTAEQFF
many TRBJ2-2 TRBV6-2/TRBV6-3 TRBD2 TGTGCCAGCAGTTATGACAGAGCTATAGCGGGAGCGGGCGGGGAGCTGTTTTTT CASSYDRAIAGAGGELFF
. TRBJ1-4 TRBV5-4 . TGTGCCAGCAGCTTGGAAGTCGGCAATGAAAAACTGTTTTTT CASSLEVGNEKLFF
. TRBJ2-2 TRBV7-2 TRBD2 TGTGCCAGCAGCAGTCACAGTTTGGCGGGAGTTACCGGGGAGCTGTTTTTT CASSSHSLAGVTGELFF
. TRBJ2-7 TRBV29-1 . TGCAGCGTTGGGGCTTATGGGAGCGGTGACGAGCAGTACTTC CSVGAYGSGDEQYF
. TRBJ2-3 TRBV6-5 TRBD1 TGTGCCAGCAGTGAATCAGGGGGTTATGCAGATACGCAGTATTTT CASSESGGYADTQYF
many TRBJ2-7 TRBV7-2 TRBD2 TGTGCCAGCAGCTTTTGGGGAGGGCACGAGCAGTACTTC CASSFWGGHEQYF
once TRBJ1-1 TRBV12-3/TRBV12-4 . TGTGCCAGCAGTTTATATCTTCTGGGGGCAGGACCGAACACTGAAGCTTTCTTT CASSLYLLGAGPNTEAFF
. TRBJ2-7 TRBV5-1 . TGCGCCAGCAGTGTGGACGGACCCAATCTCTACGAGCAGTACTTC CASSVDGPNLYEQYF
many TRBJ1-5 TRBV28 . TGTGCCAGCAGTTTTGGGGCAAGGGGCAATCAGCCCCAGCATTTT CASSFGARGNQPQHF
few TRBJ2-1 TRBV23-1 TRBD1 TGCGCCAGCAGTCAATCGAGGGGGCAGGGAAAGTTGGCCTACAATGAGCAGTTCTTC CASSQSRGQGKLAYNEQFF
few TRBJ2-5 TRBV6-6 . TGTGCCAGCACCCGGGGGGCGATGGGAGAGACCCAGTACTTC CASTRGAMGETQYF
many TRBJ2-1 TRBV28 TRBD1 TGTGCCAGCAGTTTACCGGGACAGGGGTACAATGAGCAGTTCTTC CASSLPGQGYNEQFF
few TRBJ2-5 TRBV27 . TGTGCCAGCACCCCGAGGGGTGATGTGGGGGAGACCCAGTACTTC CASTPRGDVGETQYF
many TRBJ1-4 TRBV29-1 . TGCAGCGTTGCCGGGCAGGGGAGTGAAAAACTGTTTTTT CSVAGQGSEKLFF
few TRBJ2-3 TRBV2 . TGTGCCAGCAGTGAAATCGCTAGCCCGTACACAGATACGCAGTATTTT CASSEIASPYTDTQYF
. TRBJ2-7 TRBV11-2 . TGTGCCAGCAGCTTAGCCCTACGGGAGGAGCAGTACTTC CASSLALREEQYF
few TRBJ2-7 TRBV29-1 TRBD1 TGCAGCGTGGGACAGGGCTTTTTCTACGAGCAGTACTTC CSVGQGFFYEQYF
many TRBJ2-7 TRBV9 . TGTGCCAGCAGCGTAGGACAGTCCTACGAGCAGTACTTC CASSVGQSYEQYF
. TRBJ2-1 TRBV3-1 TRBD2 TGTGCCAGCAGCCAAGATCCCCTACTAGCGGGGGGCCTATACAATGAGCAGTTCTTC CASSQDPLLAGGLYNEQFF
. TRBJ1-4 TRBV4-1 . TGCGCCAGCAGCAAAGGGTCGGAGCTCGATGAGAAACTGTTTTTT CASSKGSELDEKLFF
. TRBJ2-1 TRBV5-6 TRBD2 TGTGCCAGCAGCCAAAGACTAGCTGCCACCTACAATGAGCAGTTCTTC CASSQRLAATYNEQFF